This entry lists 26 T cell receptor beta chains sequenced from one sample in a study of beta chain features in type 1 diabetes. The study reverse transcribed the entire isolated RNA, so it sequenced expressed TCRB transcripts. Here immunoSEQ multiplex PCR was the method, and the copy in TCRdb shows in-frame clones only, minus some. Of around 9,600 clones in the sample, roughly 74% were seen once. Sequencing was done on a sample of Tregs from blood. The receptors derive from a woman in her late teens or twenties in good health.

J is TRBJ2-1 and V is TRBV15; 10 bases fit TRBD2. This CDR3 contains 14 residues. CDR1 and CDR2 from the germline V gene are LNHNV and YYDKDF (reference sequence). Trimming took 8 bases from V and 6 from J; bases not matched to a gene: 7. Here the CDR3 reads CATRTSGRINEQFF. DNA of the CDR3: TGTGCCACCCGGACTAGCGGCAGAATCAATGAGCAGTTCTTC.

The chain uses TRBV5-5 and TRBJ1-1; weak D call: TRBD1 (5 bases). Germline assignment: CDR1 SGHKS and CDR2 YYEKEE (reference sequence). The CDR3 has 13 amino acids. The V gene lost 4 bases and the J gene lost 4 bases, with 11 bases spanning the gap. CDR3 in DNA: TGTGCCAGCAGCCTCATGGGGGGCACTGAAGCTTTCTTT. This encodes CASSLMGGTEAFF.

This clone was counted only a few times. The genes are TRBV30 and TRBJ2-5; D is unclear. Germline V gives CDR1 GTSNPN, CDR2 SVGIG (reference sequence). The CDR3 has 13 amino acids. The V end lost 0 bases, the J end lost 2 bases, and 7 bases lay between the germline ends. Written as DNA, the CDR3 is TGTGCCTGGAGTGTACGCCGGCAAGAGACCCAGTACTTC. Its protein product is CAWSVRRQETQYF.

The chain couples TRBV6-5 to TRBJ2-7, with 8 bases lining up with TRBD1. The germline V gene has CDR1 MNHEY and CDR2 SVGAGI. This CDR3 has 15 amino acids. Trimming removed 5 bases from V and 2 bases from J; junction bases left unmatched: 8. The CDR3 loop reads CASSHVPGQAYEQYF. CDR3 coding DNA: TGTGCCAGCAGTCACGTCCCGGGACAGGCCTACGAGCAGTACTTC.

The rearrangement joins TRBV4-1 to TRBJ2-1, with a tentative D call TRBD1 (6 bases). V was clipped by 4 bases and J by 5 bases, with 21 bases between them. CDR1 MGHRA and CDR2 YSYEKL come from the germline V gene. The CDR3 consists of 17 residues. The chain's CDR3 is CASSPLRASRGNNEQFF. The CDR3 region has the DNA TGCGCCAGCAGCCCCCTCCGTGCTAGCAGGGGAAACAATGAGCAGTTCTTC.

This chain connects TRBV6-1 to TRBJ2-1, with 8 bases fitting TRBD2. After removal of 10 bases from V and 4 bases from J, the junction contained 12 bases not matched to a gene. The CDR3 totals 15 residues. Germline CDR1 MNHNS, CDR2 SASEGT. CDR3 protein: CATVSGLAGYNEQFF. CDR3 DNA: TGTGCCACCGTCTCGGGCCTAGCGGGTTACAATGAGCAGTTCTTC.

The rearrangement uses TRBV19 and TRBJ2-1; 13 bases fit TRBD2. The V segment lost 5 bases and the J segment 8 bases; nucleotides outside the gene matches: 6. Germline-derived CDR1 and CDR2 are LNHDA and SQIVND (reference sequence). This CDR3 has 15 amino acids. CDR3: CASSRGLAGRDEQFF. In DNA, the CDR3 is TGTGCCAGTAGTCGGGGACTAGCGGGGAGGGATGAGCAGTTCTTC.

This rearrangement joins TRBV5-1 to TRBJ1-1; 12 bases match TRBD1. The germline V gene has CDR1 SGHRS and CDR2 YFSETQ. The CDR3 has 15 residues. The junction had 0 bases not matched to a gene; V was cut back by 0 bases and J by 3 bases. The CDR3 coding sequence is TGCGCCAGCAGCTTGGGGGACAGGGGGCACACTGAAGCTTTCTTT. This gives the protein CASSLGDRGHTEAFF.

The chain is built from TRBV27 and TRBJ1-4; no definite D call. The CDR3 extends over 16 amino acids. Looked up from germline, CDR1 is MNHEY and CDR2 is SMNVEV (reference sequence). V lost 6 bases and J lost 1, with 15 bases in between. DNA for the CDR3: TGTGCCAGCAGCCTCGGATCACGGGGAACTAATGAAAAACTGTTTTTT. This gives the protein CASSLGSRGTNEKLFF.

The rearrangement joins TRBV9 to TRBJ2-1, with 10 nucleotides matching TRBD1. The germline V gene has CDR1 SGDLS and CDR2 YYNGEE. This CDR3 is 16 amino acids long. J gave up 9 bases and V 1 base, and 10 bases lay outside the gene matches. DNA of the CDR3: TGTGCCAGCAGCGTATCTCCGGGACAGGGGTCGGGTGAGCAGTTCTTC. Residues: CASSVSPGQGSGEQFF.

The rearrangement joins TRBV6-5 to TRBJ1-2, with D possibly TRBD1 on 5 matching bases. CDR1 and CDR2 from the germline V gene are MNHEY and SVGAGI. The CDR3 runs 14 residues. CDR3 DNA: TGTACGGCGGGACGCTCCCCGGATAACTATGGCTACACCTTC. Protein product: CTAGRSPDNYGYTF.

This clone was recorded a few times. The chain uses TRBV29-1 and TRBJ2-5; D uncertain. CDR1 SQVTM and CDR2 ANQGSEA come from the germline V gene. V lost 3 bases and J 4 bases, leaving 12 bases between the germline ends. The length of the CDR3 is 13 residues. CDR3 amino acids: CSVDWQAGETQYF. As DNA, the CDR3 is TGCAGCGTTGATTGGCAGGCTGGAGAGACCCAGTACTTC.

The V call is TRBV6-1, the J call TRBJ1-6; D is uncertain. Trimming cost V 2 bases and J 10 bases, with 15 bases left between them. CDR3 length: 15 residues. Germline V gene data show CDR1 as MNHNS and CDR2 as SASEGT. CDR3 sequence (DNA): TGTGCCAGCAGTGAACGAGGTTCCGCGGTCTCACCCCTCCACTTT. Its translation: CASSERGSAVSPLHF.

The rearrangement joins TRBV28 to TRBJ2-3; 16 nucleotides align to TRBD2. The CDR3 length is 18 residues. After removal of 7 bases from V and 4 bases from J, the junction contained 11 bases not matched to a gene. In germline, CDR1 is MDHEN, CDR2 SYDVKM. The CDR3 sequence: CASTTPGLAGGRPDTQYF. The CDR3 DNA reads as TGTGCCAGCACCACGCCGGGACTAGCGGGAGGGCGCCCAGATACGCAGTATTTT.

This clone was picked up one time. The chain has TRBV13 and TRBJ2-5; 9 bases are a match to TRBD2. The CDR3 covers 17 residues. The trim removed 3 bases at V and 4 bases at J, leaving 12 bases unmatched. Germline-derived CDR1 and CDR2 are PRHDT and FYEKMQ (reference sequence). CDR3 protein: CASSLSLTSGGRETQYF. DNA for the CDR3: TGTGCCAGCAGCTTGAGTTTGACTAGCGGAGGTCGAGAGACCCAGTACTTC.

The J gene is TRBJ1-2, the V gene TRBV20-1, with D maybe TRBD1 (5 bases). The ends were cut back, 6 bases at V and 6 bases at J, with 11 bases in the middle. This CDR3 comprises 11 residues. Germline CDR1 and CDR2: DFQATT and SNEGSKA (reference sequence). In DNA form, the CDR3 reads TGCAGTGCCCAGGGTCCCCATGGCTACACCTTC. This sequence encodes CSAQGPHGYTF.

CDR3 region: CASSEAGTTYEQYF. As DNA, the CDR3 is TGTGCCAGCAGTGAGGCAGGGACAACCTACGAGCAGTACTTC. The V and J genes are TRBV6-1 and TRBJ2-7; D may be TRBD1 (6 bases). Trimming took 3 bases from V and 2 from J, leaving 11 bases between them. Germline V gene sequence: CDR1 MNHNS, CDR2 SASEGT. The CDR3 is made up of 14 amino acids.

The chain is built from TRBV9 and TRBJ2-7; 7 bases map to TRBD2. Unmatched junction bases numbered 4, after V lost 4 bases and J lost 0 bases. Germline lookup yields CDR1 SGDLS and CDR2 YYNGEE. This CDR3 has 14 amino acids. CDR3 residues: CASSSTSVSYEQYF. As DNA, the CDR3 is TGTGCCAGCAGCTCAACTAGCGTCTCCTACGAGCAGTACTTC.

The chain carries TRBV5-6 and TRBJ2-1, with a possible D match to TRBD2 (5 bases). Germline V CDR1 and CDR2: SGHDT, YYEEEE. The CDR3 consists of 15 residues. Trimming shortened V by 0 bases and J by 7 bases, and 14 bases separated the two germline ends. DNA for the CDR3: TGTGCCAGCAGCTTGGCGGGAAGGGTTGCGAATGAGCAGTTCTTC. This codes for CASSLAGRVANEQFF.

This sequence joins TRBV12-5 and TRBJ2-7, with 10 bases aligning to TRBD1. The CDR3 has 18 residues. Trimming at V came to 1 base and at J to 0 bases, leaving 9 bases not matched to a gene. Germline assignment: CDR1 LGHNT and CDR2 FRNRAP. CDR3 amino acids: CASGLGQGAGKNSYEQYF. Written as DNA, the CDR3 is TGTGCTAGTGGTTTGGGACAGGGGGCTGGTAAAAACTCCTACGAGCAGTACTTC.

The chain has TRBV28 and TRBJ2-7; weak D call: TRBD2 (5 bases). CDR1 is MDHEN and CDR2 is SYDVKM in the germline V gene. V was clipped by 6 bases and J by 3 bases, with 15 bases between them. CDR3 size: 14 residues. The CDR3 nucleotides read TGTGCCAGCAGGCGAAAGTGGGAGAGCTACGAGCAGTACTTC. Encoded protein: CASRRKWESYEQYF.

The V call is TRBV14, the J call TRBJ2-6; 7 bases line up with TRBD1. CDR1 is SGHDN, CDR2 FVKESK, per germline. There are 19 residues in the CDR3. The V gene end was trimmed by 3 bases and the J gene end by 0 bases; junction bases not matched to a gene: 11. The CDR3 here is CASSHTDRVVRSGANVLTF. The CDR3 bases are TGTGCCAGCAGCCACACCGACAGGGTGGTACGCTCTGGGGCCAACGTCCTGACTTTC.

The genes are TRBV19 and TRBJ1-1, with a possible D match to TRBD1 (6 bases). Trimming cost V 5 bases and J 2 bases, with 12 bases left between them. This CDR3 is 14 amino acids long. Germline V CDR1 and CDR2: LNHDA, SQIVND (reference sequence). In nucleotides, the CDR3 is TGTGCCAGTAGTTCTAGGGGGACAAACACTGAAGCTTTCTTT. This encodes CASSSRGTNTEAFF.

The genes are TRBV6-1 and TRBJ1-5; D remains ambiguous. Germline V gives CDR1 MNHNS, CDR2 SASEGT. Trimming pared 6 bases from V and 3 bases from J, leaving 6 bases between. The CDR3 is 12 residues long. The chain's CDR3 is CASRAVNQPQHF. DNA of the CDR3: TGTGCCAGCAGAGCGGTCAATCAGCCCCAGCATTTT.

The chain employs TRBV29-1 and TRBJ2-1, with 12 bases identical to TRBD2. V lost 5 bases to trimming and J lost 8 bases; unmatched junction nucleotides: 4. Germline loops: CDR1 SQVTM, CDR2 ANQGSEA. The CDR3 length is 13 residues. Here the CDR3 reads CSVLGLAGYEQFF. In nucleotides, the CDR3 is TGCAGCGTTTTAGGACTAGCGGGATATGAGCAGTTCTTC.

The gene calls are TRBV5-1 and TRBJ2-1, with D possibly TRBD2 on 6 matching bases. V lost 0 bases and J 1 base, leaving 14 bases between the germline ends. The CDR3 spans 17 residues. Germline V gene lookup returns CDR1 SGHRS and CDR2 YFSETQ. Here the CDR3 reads CASSLATAGRSYNEQFF. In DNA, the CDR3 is TGCGCCAGCAGCTTGGCCACGGCAGGGAGGTCCTACAATGAGCAGTTCTTC.